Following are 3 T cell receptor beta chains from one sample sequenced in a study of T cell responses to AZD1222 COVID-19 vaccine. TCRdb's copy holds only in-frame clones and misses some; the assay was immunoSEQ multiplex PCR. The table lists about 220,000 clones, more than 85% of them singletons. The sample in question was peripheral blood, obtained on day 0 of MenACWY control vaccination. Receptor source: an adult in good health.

The CDR3 sequence: CASSFRRNSYEQYF. The CDR3 DNA reads as TGTGCCAGCAGCTTTCGTCGGAACTCCTACGAGCAGTACTTC. The V and J genes are TRBV7-8 and TRBJ2-7; no clear D gene. This CDR3 has 14 amino acids. V was shortened by 3 bases and J by 0 bases, with 9 bases between the two germline ends. Germline V CDR1 and CDR2: SGHVS, FQNEAQ.

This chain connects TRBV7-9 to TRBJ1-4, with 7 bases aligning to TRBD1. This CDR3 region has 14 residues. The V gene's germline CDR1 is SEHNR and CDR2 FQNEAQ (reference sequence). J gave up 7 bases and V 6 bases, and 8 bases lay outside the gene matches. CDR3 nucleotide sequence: TGTGCCAGCAGGAGTATGTCAGGGGGTGAAAAACTGTTTTTT. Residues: CASRSMSGGEKLFF.

CDR3 amino acids: CASSRGQGGYSPLHF. The CDR3 DNA sequence: TGTGCCAGCAGCAGAGGACAGGGGGGATATTCACCCCTCCACTTT. The chain carries TRBV11-2 and TRBJ1-6; TRBD1 agrees at 10 bases. Germline CDR1 reads SGHAT; CDR2 reads FQNNGV. V gave up 5 bases and J gave up 8 bases; unmatched junction bases: 6. The length of the CDR3 is 15 residues.